Below are 14 T cell receptor beta chains sequenced from a single sample in a study of T cells in Graves' hyperthyroidism and ophthalmopathy. RNA transcripts were the template for amplifying TCR beta CDR3 regions. The HTBI set primed first-round TCR CDR3 RT-PCR. MiXCR was run by TCRdb on the multiplex PCR reads, yielding one entry per CDR3 protein. The sample holds around 800,000 distinct CDR3 sequences, 38% seen once. The material sequenced was blood. Source of these receptors: a man aged 18 to 30 with Graves' hyperthyroidism.

The rearrangement links TRBV27 to TRBJ2-6, with unresolved D. The CDR3 is made up of 13 amino acids. Germline V lookup: CDR1 MNHEY, CDR2 SMNVEV (reference sequence). Trimming shortened V by 7 bases and J by 2 bases, and 6 bases separated the two germline ends. For the CDR3, the DNA is TGTGCCAGCATGGACCCTGGGGCCAACGTCCTGACTTTC. This codes for CASMDPGANVLTF.

The rearrangement joins TRBV5-1 to TRBJ2-5; a possible D gene is TRBD2 (7 bases). CDR1 is SGHRS and CDR2 is YFSETQ in the germline V gene. V was clipped by 3 bases and J by 4 bases, with 16 bases between them. The CDR3 has 15 amino acids. The CDR3: CASSWGDTGGETQYF. In nucleotides, the CDR3 is TGCGCCAGCAGCTGGGGGGACACGGGGGGAGAGACCCAGTACTTC.

Concerning this clonotype: The conserved final phenylalanine or tryptophan is absent from the CDR3, which likely points to a read error. The chain has TRBV7-8 and TRBJ2-7, with 7 bases aligning to TRBD1. The germline CDR1 and CDR2 sequences are SGHVS and FQNEAQ. V lost 6 bases and J lost 0; bases outside the gene matches: 8. This CDR3 spans 15 amino acids. The DNA for the CDR3 is TGTGCCAGCAGTTTCCGCCGGGACAGCTCCTACGAGCAGTACCTC. It yields the protein CASSFRRDSSYEQYL.

This clonotype was detected many times. The chain carries TRBV29-1 and TRBJ2-5; TRBD1 matches at 8 bases. Germline V lookup: CDR1 SQVTM, CDR2 ANQGSEA. This CDR3 region has 12 residues. The CDR3 protein is CGTLTGVETQYF. The CDR3, as DNA: TGCGGAACCTTGACAGGGGTCGAGACCCAGTACTTC. The full variable domain, completed using reference TRBV29-1 and TRBJ2-5, is SAVISQKPSRDICQRGTSLTIQCQVDSQVTMMFWYRQQPGQSLTLIATANQGSEATYESGFVIDKFPISRPNLTFSTLTVSNMSPEDSSIYLCGTLTGVETQYFGPGTRLLVL.

The rearrangement uses TRBV29-1 and TRBJ2-7, with D tentatively TRBD1 (6 bases). The V gene lost 3 bases and the J gene lost 9 bases, with 21 bases spanning the gap. The CDR3 totals 14 residues. Germline V CDR1 and CDR2: SQVTM, ANQGSEA. DNA for the CDR3: TGCAGCGTTGACGTGGGCAGGGGATACGATGGGCAGTACTTC. Protein sequence: CSVDVGRGYDGQYF.

The rearrangement links TRBV9 to TRBJ2-3; D call uncertain. Between the trimmed V and J ends, which lost 3 bases and 1 base, there was a span of 9 bases. This CDR3 is 14 amino acids long. Per germline, CDR1 SGDLS and CDR2 YYNGEE. The CDR3 nucleotides read TGTGCCAGCAGCGCCTTACAAGGCACAGATACGCAGTATTTT. Amino acids: CASSALQGTDTQYF. Full variable domain (missing parts from reference TRBV9 and TRBJ2-3): DSGVTQTPKHLITATGQRVTLRCSPRSGDLSVYWYQQSLDQGLQFLIQYYNGEERAKGNILERFSAQQFPDLHSELNLSSLELGDSALYFCASSALQGTDTQYFGPGTRLTVL.

This clonotype was seen at least ten times. The V call is TRBV2, the J call TRBJ2-7; TRBD2 aligns across 8 bases. The trim removed 4 bases at V and 6 bases at J, leaving 8 bases unmatched. There are 14 residues in the CDR3. Germline assignment: CDR1 SNHLY and CDR2 FYNNEI. DNA of the CDR3: TGTGCCAGCAGTGGGGCTAGCGGGCTCCCCGAGCAGTACTTC. This codes for CASSGASGLPEQYF.

The rearrangement links TRBV15 to TRBJ1-2; D gene uncertain. Germline V gene lookup returns CDR1 LNHNV and CDR2 YYDKDF (reference sequence). This CDR3 has 13 residues. Trimming removed 3 bases from V and 4 bases from J, with 9 bases in between. Written as DNA, the CDR3 is TGTGCCACCAGCAGCCCGAACAGCTATGGCTACACCTTC. The encoded protein is CATSSPNSYGYTF.

The rearrangement joins TRBV20-1 to TRBJ2-3; TRBD2 might be the D (6 bases). Germline lookup yields CDR1 DFQATT and CDR2 SNEGSKA (reference sequence). V gave up 3 bases and J gave up 2 bases, with 18 bases separating them. The CDR3 is 16 amino acids. CDR3 amino acids: CSARDQDSGHTDTQYF. The CDR3 DNA is TGCAGTGCTAGGGATCAGGATAGCGGACACACAGATACGCAGTATTTT.

To note about this clonotype: One junction end does not reproduce the germline sequence, and a read error may be involved. The chain recombines TRBV7-2 with TRBJ2-2; no reliable D call. The CDR3 contains 14 residues. The germline gives CDR1 SGHTA, CDR2 FQGNSA. CDR3 coding DNA: TGCGCCAGCAGCCTCTTGGAAAACACCGGGGAGCTGTTTTTT. This codes for CASSLLENTGELFF.

Turning to this clonotype: This may be a read error, as it is one base from a much larger clone. The chain employs TRBV10-3 and TRBJ1-1, with TRBD1 matching over 8 bases. J gave up 5 bases and V 7 bases, and 15 bases lay outside the gene matches. The V gene's germline CDR1 is ENHRY and CDR2 SYGVKD. The CDR3 loop spans 16 amino acids. Here the CDR3 reads CAITGAKAGGLTEAFF. The CDR3 DNA is TGTGCCATCACCGGAGCCAAGGCAGGGGGCTTGACTGAAGCTTTCTTT.

The chain carries TRBV20-1 and TRBJ2-7; D is ambiguous. CDR1 and CDR2 (germline): DFQATT, SNEGSKA (reference sequence). This CDR3 spans 14 amino acids. Trimming pared 2 bases from V and 3 bases from J, leaving 14 bases between. CDR3 region: CSARPRAPGYEQYF. The CDR3 DNA reads as TGCAGTGCTAGACCCCGGGCGCCGGGCTACGAGCAGTACTTC.

The table lists this clonotype with many counts. The rearrangement uses TRBV2 and TRBJ2-6, with D possibly TRBD1 on 6 matching bases. The CDR3 covers 18 residues. Germline V gives CDR1 SNHLY, CDR2 FYNNEI. With 8 bases removed from V and 0 bases from J, the gap between germline ends came to 20 bases. The CDR3 sequence: CASPRQASTFSGANVLTF. The CDR3 nucleotides read TGTGCCAGCCCCAGACAGGCCTCGACCTTCTCTGGGGCCAACGTCCTGACTTTC.

CDR3 loop: CASSLDGATNEKLFF. DNA for the CDR3: TGTGCCAGCAGCTTGGACGGTGCAACTAATGAAAAACTGTTTTTT. The chain uses TRBV5-4 and TRBJ1-4; D gene unclear. This CDR3 has 15 residues. The V end was cut by 0 bases, the J end by 0 bases, with 6 bases between. CDR1 SGHNT and CDR2 YYREEE come from the germline V gene (reference sequence).